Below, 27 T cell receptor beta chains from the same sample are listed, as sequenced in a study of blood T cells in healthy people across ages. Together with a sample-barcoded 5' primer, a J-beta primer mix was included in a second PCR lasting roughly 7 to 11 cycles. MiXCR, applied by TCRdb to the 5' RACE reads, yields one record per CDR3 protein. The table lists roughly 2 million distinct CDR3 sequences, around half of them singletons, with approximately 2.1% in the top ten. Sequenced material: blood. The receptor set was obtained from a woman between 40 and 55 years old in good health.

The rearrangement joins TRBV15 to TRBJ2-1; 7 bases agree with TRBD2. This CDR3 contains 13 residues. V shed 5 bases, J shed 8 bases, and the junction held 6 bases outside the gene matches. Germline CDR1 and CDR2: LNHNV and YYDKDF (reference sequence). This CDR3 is CATSPRRGDEQFF. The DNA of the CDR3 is TGTGCCACCAGCCCTCGACGGGGGGATGAGCAGTTCTTC.

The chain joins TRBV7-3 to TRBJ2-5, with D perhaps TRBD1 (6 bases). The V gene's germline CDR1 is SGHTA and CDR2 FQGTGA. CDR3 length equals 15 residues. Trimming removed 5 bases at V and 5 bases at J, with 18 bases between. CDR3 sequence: CASSRATGPGETQYF. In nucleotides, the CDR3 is TGTGCCAGCAGCCGCGCCACAGGGCCTGGGGAGACCCAGTACTTC.

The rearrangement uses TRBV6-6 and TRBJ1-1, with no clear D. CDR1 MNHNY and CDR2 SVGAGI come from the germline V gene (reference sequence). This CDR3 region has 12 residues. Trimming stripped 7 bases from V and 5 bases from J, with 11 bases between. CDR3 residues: CASKRAGTEAFF. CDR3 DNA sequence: TGTGCCAGCAAGAGGGCTGGTACTGAAGCTTTCTTT.

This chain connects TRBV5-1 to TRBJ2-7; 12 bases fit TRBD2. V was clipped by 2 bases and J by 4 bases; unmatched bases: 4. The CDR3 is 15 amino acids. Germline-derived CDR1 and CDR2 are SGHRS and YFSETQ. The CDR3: CASSFLAGGQYEQYF. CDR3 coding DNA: TGCGCCAGCAGCTTCCTAGCGGGGGGGCAATACGAGCAGTACTTC.

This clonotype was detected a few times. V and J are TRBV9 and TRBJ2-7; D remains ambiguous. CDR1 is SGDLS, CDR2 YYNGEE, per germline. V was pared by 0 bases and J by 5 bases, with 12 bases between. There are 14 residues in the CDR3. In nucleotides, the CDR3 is TGTGCCAGCAGCGTAGCTATGGCATACGACGAGCAGTACTTC. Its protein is CASSVAMAYDEQYF.

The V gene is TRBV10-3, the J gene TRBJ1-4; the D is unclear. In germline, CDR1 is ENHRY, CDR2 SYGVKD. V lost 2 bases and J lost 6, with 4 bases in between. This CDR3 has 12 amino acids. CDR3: CAISETDEKLFF. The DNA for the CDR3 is TGTGCCATCAGTGAGACAGATGAAAAACTGTTTTTT.

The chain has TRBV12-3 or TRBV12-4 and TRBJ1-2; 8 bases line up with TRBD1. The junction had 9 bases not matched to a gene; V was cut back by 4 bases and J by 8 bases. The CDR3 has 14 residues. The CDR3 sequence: CASSSPGGARGYTF. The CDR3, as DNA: TGTGCCAGCAGTTCTCCAGGGGGCGCCCGGGGCTACACCTTC.

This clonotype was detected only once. The CDR3 DNA reads as TGTGCCAGCAGTGGGTCCGGGACTAGCGTGGCAGATACGCAGTATTTT. It specifies CASSGSGTSVADTQYF. The V and J genes are TRBV12-3 or TRBV12-4 and TRBJ2-3; TRBD2 matches 10 bases. This CDR3 has 16 amino acids. The V segment lost 5 bases and the J segment 4 bases; nucleotides outside the gene matches: 9.

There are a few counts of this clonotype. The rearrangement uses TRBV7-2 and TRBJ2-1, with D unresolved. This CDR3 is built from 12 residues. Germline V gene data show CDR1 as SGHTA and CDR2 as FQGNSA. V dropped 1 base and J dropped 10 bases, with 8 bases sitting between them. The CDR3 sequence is CASSLVGVEQFF. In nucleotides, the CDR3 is TGTGCCAGCAGCTTAGTTGGTGTCGAGCAGTTCTTC.

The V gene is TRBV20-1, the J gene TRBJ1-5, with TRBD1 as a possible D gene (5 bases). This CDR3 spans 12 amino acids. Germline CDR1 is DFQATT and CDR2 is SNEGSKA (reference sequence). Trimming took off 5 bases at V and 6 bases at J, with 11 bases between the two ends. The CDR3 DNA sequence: TGCAGTGCTGGAAGACAGACTCAGCCCCAGCATTTT. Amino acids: CSAGRQTQPQHF.

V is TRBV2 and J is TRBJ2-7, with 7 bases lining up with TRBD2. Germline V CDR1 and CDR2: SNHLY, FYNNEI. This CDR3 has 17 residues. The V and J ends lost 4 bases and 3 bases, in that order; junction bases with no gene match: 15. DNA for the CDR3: TGTGCCAGCAGTGTGTACGGGGGGTCTCTCACAGGCTACGAGCAGTACTTC. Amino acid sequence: CASSVYGGSLTGYEQYF.

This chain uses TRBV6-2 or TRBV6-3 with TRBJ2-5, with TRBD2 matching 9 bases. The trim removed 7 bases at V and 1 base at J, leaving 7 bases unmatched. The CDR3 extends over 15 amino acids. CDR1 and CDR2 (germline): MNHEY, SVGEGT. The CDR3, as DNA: TGTGCCAGCACGTTAGCGGGGGACGCCCAAGAGACCCAGTACTTC. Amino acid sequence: CASTLAGDAQETQYF.

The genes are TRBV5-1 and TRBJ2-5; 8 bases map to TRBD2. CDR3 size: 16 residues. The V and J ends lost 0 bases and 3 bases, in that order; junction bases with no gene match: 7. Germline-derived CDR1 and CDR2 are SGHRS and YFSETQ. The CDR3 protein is CASSLAERGKEETQYF. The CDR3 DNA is TGCGCCAGCAGCTTGGCCGAGCGGGGGAAGGAAGAGACCCAGTACTTC.

CDR3 region: CSVKVRASGDEQYF. The CDR3 DNA reads as TGCAGTGTTAAAGTACGCGCGAGCGGCGACGAGCAGTACTTC. The V gene is TRBV20-1, the J gene TRBJ2-7, with D maybe TRBD2 (5 bases). The CDR3 has 14 residues. V lost 7 bases and J lost 5, with 21 bases in between. CDR1 and CDR2 (germline): DFQATT, SNEGSKA (reference sequence).

The CDR3 DNA reads as TGTGCCAGCCGGTCGCGGTTTCCGAACACTGAAGCTTTCTTT. Its protein product is CASRSRFPNTEAFF. V and J are TRBV6-5 and TRBJ1-1, with D uncertain. This CDR3 contains 14 residues. Germline CDR1 and CDR2: MNHEY and SVGAGI. V shed 8 bases and J shed 1 base, with 14 bases lying between them.

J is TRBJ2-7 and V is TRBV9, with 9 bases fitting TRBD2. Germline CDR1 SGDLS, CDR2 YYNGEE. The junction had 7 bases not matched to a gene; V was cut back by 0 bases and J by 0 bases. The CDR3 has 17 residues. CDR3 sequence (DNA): TGTGCCAGCAGCGTAGGAGCGGGGGGCACGAGCTCCTACGAGCAGTACTTC. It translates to CASSVGAGGTSSYEQYF.

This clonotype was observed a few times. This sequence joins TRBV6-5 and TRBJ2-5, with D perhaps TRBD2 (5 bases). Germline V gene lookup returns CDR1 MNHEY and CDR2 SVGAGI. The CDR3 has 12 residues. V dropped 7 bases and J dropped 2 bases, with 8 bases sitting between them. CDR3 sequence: CASKDSQETQYF. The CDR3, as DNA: TGTGCCAGCAAGGACTCACAAGAGACCCAGTACTTC.

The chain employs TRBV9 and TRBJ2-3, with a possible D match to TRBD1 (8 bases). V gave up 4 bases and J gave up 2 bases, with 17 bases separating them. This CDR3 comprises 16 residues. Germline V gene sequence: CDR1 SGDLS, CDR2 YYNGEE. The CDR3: CASSNRQGTNTDTQYF. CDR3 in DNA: TGTGCCAGCAGCAACAGACAGGGGACTAACACAGATACGCAGTATTTT.

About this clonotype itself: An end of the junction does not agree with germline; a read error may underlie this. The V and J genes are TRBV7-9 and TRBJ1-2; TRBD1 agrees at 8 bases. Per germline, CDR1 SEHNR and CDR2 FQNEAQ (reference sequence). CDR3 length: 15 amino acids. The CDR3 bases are TGTGCCAGCAGCTCCAGGGGGCGGTCTAACTATGGCCACACCTTC. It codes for CASSSRGRSNYGHTF. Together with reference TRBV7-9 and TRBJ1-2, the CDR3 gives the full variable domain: DTGVSQNPRHKITKRGQNVTFRCDPISEHNRLYWYRQTLGQGPEFLTYFQNEAQLEKSRLLSDRFSAERPKGSFSTLEIQRTEQGDSAMYLCASSSRGRSNYGHTFGSGTRLTVV.

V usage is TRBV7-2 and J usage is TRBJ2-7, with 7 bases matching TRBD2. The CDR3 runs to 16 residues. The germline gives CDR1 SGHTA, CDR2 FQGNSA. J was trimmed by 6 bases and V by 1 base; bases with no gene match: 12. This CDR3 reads CASSLGGPGRQREQYF. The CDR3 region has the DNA TGTGCCAGCAGCTTAGGAGGGCCCGGGAGGCAGCGCGAGCAGTACTTC.

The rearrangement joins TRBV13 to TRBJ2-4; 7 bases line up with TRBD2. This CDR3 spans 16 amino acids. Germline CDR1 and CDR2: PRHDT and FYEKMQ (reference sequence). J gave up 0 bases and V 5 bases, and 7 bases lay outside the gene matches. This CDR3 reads CASSPGTTLAKNIQYF. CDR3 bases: TGTGCCAGCAGCCCCGGGACTACCTTAGCCAAAAACATTCAGTACTTC.

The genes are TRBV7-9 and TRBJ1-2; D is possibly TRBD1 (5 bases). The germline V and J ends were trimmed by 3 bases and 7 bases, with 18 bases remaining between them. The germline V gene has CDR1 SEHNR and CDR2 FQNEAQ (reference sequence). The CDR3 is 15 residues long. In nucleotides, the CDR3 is TGTGCCAGCAGCTTGTGGGACGCTTTAAGTGGTGGCTACACCTTC. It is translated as CASSLWDALSGGYTF.

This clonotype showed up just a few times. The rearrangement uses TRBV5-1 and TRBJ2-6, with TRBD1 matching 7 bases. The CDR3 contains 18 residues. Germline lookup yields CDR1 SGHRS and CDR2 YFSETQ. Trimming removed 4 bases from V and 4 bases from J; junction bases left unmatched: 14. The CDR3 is CASSRDSPKGSGANVLTF. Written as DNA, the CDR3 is TGCGCCAGCAGCAGGGACAGTCCTAAGGGGTCCGGGGCCAACGTCCTGACTTTC.

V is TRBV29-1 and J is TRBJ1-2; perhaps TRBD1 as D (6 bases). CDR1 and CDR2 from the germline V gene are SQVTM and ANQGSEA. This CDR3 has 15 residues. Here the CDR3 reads CRPSGQGKINYGYTF. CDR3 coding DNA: TGCAGGCCCAGTGGTCAGGGGAAGATCAACTATGGCTACACCTTC.

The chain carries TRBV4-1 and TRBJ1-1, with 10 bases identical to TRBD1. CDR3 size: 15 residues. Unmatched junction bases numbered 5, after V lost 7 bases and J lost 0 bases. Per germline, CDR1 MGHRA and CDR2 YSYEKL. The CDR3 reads CASNQGQGMNTEAFF. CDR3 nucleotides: TGCGCCAGCAACCAGGGACAGGGGATGAACACTGAAGCTTTCTTT.

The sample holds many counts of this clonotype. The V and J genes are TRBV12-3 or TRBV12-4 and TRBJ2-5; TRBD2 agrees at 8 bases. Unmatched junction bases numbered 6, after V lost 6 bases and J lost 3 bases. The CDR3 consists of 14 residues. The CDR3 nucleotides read TGTGCCAGCAGCCATCCCGGGGGGGAAGAGACCCAGTACTTC. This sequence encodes CASSHPGGEETQYF.

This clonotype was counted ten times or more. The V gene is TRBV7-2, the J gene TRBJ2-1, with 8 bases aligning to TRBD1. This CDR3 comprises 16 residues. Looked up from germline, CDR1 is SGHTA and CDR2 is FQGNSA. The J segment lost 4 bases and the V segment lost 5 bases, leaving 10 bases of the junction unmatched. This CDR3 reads CASSRTGTGAYNEQFF. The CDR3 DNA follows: TGTGCCAGCAGCCGAACTGGGACAGGAGCTTACAATGAGCAGTTCTTC.